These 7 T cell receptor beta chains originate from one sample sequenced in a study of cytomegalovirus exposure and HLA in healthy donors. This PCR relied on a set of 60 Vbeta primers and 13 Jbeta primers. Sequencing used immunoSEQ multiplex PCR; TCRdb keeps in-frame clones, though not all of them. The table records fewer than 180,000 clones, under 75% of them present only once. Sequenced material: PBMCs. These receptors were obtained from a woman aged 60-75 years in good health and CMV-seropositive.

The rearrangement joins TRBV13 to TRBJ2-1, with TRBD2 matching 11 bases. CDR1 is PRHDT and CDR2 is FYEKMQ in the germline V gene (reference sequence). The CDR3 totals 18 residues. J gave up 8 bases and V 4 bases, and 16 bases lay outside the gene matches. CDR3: CASSSTLVLAGVGDEQFF. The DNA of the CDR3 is TGTGCCAGCAGCTCCACCCTTGTACTAGCGGGAGTAGGGGATGAGCAGTTCTTC.

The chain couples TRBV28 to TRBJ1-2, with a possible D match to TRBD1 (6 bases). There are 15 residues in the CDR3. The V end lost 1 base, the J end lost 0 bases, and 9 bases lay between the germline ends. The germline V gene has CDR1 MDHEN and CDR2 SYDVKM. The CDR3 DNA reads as TGTGCCAGCAGTTTATTTGCAGGGGCTAACTATGGCTACACCTTC. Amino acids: CASSLFAGANYGYTF.

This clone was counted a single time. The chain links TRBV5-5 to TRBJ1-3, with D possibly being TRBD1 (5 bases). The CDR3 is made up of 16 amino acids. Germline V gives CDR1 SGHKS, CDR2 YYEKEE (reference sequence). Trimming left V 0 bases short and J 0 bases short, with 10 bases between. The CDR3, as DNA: TGTGCCAGCAGCTTGGTCCCAGGGCTCTCTGGAAACACCATATATTTT. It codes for CASSLVPGLSGNTIYF.

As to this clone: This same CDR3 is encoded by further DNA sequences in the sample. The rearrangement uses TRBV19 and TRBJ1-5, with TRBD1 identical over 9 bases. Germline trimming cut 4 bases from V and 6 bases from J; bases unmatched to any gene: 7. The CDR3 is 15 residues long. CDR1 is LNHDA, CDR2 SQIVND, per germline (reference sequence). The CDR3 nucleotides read TGTGCCAGTAGTACCCGGACAGGGGCAGGTCAGCCCCAGCATTTT. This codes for CASSTRTGAGQPQHF.

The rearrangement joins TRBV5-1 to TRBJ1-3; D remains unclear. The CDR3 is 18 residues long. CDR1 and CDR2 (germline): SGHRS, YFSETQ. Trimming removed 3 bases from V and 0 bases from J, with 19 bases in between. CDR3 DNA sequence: TGCGCCAGCAGCTCGTACCCTGCCGAGGATTTCTCTGGAAACACCATATATTTT. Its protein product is CASSSYPAEDFSGNTIYF. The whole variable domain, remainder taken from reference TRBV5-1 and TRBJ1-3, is KAGVTQTPRYLIKTRGQQVTLSCSPISGHRSVSWYQQTPGQGLQFLFEYFSETQRNKGNFPGRFSGRQFSNSRSEMNVSTLELGDSALYLCASSSYPAEDFSGNTIYFGEGSWLTVV.

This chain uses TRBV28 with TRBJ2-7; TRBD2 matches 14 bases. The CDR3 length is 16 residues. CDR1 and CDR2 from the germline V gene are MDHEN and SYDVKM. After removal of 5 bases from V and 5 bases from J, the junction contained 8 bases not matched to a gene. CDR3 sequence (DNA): TGTGCCAGCAGTCGTTCGGGACTAGCGGGAGTTAACGAGCAGTACTTC. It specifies CASSRSGLAGVNEQYF.

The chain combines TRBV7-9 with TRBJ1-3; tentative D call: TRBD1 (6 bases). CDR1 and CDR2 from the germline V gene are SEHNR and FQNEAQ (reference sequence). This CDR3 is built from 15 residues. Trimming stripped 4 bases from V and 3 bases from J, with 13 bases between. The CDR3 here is CASSSAGGHGNTIYF. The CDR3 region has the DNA TGTGCCAGCAGCTCCGCGGGGGGGCATGGAAACACCATATATTTT.